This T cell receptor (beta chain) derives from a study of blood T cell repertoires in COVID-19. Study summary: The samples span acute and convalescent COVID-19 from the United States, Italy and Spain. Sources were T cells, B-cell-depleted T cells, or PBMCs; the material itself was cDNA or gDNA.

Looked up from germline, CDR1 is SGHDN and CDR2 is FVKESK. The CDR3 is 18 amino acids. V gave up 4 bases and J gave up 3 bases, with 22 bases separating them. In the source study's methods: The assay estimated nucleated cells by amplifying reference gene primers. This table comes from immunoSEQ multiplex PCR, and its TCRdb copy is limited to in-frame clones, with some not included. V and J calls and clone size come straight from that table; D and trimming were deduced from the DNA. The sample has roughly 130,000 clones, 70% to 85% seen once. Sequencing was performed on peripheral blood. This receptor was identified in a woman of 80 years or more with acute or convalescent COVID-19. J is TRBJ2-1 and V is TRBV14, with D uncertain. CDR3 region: CASSRRQGGGRSYNEQFF. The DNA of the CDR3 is TGTGCCAGCAGCCGCCGGCAAGGCGGCGGCCGGAGCTACAATGAGCAGTTCTTC.